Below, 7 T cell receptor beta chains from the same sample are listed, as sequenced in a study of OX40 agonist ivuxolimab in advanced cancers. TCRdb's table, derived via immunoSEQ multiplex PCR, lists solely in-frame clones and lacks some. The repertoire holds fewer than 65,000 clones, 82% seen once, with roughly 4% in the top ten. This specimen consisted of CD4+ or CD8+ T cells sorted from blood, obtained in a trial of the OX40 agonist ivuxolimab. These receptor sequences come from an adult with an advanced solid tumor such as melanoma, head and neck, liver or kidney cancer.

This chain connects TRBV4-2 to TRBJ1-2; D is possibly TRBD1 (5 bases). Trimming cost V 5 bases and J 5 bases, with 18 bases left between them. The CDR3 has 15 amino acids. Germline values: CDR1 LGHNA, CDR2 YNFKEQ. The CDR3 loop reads CASSLGSEGPYGYTF. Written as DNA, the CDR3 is TGTGCCAGCAGCTTGGGGTCTGAGGGGCCGTATGGCTACACCTTC.

The CDR3, as DNA: TGCGCCAGCAGCCGGACAGCCATGAACACTGAAGCTTTCTTT. Its protein is CASSRTAMNTEAFF. The V gene is TRBV4-3, the J gene TRBJ1-1, with D maybe TRBD1 (6 bases). This CDR3 spans 14 amino acids. Between the trimmed V and J ends, which lost 4 bases and 0 bases, there was a span of 9 bases. Germline V gives CDR1 LGHNA, CDR2 YSLEER.

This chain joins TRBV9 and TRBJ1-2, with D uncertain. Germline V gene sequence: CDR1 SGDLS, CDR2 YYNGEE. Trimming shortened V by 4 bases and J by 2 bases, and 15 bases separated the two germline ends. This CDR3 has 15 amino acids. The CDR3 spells CASSPEGGRNYGYTF. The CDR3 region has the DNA TGTGCCAGCAGCCCCGAGGGTGGGAGGAACTATGGCTACACCTTC.

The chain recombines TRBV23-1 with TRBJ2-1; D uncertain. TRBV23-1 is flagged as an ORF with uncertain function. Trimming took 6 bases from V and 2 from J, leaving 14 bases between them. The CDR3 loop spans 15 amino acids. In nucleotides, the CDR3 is TGCGCCAGCAGGTTAGAGTGTCCTACCTACAATGAGCAGTTCTTC. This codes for CASRLECPTYNEQFF.

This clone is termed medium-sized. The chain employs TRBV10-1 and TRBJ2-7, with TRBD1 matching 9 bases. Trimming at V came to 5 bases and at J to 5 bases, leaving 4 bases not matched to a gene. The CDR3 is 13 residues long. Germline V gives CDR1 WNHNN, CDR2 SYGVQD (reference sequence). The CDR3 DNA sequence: TGCGCCAGCAGTTCCCGACAGGGGGACGAGCAGTACTTC. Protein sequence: CASSSRQGDEQYF.

CDR3 nucleotide sequence: TGCGCCAGCAGCAGCTCAGGGGCGACCCTCCAAGAGACCCAGTACTTC. Protein sequence: CASSSSGATLQETQYF. This chain joins TRBV5-1 and TRBJ2-5; maybe TRBD1 (6 bases). The CDR3 length is 16 residues. V was cut by 4 bases and J by 1 base, with 17 bases left in between. The germline gives CDR1 SGHRS, CDR2 YFSETQ.

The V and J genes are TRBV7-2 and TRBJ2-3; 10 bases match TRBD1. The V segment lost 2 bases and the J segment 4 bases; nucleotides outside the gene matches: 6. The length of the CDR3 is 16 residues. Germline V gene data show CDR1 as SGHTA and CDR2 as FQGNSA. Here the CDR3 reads CASSLFGTGAADTQYF. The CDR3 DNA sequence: TGTGCCAGCAGCTTATTCGGGACAGGGGCCGCAGATACGCAGTATTTT.